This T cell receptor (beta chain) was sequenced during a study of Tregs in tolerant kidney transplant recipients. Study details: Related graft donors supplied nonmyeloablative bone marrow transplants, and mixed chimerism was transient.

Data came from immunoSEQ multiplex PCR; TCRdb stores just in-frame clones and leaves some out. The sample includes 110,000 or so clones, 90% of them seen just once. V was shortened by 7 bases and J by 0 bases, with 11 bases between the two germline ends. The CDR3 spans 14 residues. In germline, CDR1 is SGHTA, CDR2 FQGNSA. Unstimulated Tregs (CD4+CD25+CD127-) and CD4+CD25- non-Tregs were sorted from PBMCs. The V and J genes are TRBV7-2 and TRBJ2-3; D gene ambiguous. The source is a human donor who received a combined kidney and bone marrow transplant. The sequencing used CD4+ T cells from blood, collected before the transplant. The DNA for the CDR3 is TGTGCCAGCACCGCGGATTCTAGCACAGATACGCAGTATTTT. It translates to CASTADSSTDTQYF.